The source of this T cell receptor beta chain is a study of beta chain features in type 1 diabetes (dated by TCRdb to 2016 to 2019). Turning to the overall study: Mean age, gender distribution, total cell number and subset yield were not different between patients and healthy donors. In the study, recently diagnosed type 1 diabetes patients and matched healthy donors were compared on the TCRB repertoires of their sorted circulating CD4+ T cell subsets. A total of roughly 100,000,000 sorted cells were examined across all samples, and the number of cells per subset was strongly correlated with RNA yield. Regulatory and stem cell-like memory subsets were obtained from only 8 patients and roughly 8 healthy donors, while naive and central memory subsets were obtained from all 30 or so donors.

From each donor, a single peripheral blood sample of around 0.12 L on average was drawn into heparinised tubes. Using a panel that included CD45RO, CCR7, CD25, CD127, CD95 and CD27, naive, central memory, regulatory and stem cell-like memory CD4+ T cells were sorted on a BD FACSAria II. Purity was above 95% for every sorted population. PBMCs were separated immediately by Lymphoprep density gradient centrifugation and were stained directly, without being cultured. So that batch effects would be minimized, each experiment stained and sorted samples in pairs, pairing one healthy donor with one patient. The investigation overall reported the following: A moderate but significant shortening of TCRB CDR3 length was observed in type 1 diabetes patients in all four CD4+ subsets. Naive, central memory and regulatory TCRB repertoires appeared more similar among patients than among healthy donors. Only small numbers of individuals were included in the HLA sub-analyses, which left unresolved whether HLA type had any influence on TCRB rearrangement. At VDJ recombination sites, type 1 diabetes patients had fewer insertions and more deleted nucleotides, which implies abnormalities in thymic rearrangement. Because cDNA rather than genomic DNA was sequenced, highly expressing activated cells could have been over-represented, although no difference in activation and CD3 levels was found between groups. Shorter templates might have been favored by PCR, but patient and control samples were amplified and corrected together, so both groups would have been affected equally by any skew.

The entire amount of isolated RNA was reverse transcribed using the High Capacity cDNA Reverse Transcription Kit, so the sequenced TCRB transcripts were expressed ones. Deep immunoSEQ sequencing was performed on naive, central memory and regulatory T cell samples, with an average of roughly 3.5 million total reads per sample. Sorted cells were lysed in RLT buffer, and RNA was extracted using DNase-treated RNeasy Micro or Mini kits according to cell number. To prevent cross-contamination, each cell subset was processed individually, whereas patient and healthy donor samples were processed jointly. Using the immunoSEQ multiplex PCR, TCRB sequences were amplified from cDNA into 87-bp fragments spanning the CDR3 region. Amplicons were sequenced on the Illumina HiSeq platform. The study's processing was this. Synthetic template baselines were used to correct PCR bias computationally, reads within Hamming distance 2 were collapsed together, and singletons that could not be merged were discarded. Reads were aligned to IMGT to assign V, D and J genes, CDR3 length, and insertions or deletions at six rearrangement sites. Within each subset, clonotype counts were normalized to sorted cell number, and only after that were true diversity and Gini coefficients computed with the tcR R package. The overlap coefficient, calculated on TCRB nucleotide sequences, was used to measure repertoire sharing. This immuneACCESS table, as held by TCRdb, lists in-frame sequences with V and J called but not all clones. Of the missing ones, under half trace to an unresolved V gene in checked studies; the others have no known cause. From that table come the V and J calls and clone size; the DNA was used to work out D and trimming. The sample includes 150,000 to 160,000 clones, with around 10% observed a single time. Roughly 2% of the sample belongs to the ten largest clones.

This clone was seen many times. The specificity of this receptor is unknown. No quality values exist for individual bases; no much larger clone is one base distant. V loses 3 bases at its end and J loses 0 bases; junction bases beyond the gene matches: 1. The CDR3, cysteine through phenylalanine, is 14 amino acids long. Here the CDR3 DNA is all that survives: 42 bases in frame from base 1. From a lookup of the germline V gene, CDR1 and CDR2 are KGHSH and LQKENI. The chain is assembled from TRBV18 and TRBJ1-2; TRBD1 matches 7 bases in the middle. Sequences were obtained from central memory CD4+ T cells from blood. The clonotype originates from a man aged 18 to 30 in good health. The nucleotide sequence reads TGTGCCAGCTCACCGACAGGGACTAACTATGGCTACACCTTC. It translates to CASSPTGTNYGYTF. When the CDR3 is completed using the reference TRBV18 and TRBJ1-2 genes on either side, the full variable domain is NAGVMQNPRHLVRRRGQEARLRCSPMKGHSHVYWYRQLPEEGLKFMVYLQKENIIDESGMPKERFSAEFPKEGPSILRIQQVVRGDSAAYFCASSPTGTNYGYTFGSGTRLTVV.